This TCR beta chain emerged from a study of neurological immune-mediated disorders. The cDNA came from 5'RACE with 10-nucleotide random UMIs. Using its own MiXCR run on the 5' RACE reads, TCRdb lists one record per CDR3 protein. The sample records fewer than 20,000 distinct CDR3 sequences, about a quarter being singletons. 2 million unsorted PBMCs were stored in RNAlater at -80 °C before RNA extraction. Trimming cost V 2 bases and J 3 bases, with 11 bases left between them. The CDR3 consists of 14 residues. Germline values: CDR1 SGHKS, CDR2 YYEKEE (reference sequence). This clonotype was sampled from a man in his fifties with HTLV-1-associated myelopathy (HAM/TSP). The specimen sequenced was PBMCs. The rearrangement joins TRBV5-5 to TRBJ1-1, with D hard to call. The CDR3 DNA sequence: TGTGCCAGCAGCTTAACCGGATCTGACACTGAAGCTTTCTTT. Translation gives CASSLTGSDTEAFF.